This T cell receptor beta chain is from a study of breast tumors, draining lymph nodes, adjacent tissues. TCRdb re-derived calls from the multiplex PCR reads in MiXCR, one entry per CDR3 protein. The sample lists about 13,000 distinct CDR3 sequences, about 62% seen once, with around 50% in the top ten. This clonotype is medium-sized (0.01 to 0.1%) in the sample. Looked up from germline, CDR1 is SNHLY and CDR2 is FYNNEI. V lost 0 bases and J 3 bases, leaving 17 bases between the germline ends. The CDR3 contains 17 residues. This chain connects TRBV2 to TRBJ1-2, with D possibly being TRBD1 (6 bases). This receptor was obtained from a female donor with breast cancer. Some clones in this sample may be carry-over from other donors' samples. The material sequenced was tumor-adjacent breast tissue. The CDR3: CASSEALLGGGYYGYTF. DNA for the CDR3: TGTGCCAGCAGTGAAGCGCTTCTTGGCGGGGGCTACTATGGCTACACCTTC.